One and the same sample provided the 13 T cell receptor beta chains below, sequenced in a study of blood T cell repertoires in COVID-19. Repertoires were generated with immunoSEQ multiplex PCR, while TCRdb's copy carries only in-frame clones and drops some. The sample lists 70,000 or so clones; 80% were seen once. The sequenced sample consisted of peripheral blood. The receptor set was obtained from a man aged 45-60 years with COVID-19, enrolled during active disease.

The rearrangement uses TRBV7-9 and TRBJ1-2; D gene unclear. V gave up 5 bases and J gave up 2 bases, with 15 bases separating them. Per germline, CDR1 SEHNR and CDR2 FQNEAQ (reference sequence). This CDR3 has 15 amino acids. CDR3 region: CASSPSGGSNYGYTF. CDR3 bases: TGTGCCAGCAGCCCCAGTGGAGGTTCCAACTATGGCTACACCTTC.

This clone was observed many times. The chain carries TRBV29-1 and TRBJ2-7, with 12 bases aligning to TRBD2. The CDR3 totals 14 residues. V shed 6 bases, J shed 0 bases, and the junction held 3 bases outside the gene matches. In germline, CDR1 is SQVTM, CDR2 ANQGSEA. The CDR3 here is CSVRTSGDSYEQYF. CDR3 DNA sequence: TGCAGCGTGAGGACTAGCGGGGACTCCTACGAGCAGTACTTC.

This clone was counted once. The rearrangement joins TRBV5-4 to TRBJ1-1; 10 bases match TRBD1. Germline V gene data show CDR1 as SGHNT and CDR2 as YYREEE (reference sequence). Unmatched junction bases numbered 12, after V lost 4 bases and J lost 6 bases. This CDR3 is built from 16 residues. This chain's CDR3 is CASSPSGTGDRAEAFF. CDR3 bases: TGTGCCAGCAGCCCCTCCGGGACAGGGGATAGAGCTGAAGCTTTCTTT.

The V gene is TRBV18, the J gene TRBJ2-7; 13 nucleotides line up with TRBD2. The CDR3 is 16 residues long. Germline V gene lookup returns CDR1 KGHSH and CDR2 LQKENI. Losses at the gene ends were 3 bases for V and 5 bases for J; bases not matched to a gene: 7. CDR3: CASSPWTSGSSNEQYF. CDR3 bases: TGTGCCAGCTCACCTTGGACTAGCGGGAGTTCCAACGAGCAGTACTTC.

The CDR3 coding sequence is TGTGCCAGCAGCATCGACAGGGGGCAGATGGACTATGGCTACACCTTC. Protein: CASSIDRGQMDYGYTF. The gene calls are TRBV5-6 and TRBJ1-2, with TRBD1 matching 10 bases. From germline, CDR1 is SGHDT and CDR2 YYEEEE. The CDR3 loop spans 16 amino acids. The V segment lost 4 bases and the J segment 3 bases; nucleotides outside the gene matches: 9.

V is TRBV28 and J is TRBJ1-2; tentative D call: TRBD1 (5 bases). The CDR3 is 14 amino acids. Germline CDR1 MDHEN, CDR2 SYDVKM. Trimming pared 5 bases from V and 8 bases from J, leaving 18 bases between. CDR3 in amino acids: CASSPQAGPQGYTF. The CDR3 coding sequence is TGTGCCAGCAGTCCGCAAGCGGGACCCCAGGGCTACACCTTC.

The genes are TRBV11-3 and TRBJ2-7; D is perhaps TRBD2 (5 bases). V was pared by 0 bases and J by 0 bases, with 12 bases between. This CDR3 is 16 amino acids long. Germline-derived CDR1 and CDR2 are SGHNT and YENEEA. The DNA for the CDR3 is TGTGCCAGCAGCTTAGATCCTGGGAGAGACTCCTACGAGCAGTACTTC. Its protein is CASSLDPGRDSYEQYF.

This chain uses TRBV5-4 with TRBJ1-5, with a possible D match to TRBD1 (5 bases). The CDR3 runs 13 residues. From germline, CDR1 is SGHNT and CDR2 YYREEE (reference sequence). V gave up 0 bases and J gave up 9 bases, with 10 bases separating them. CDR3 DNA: TGTGCCAGCAGCTTGGAGGGACTAGGGCCCCAGCATTTT. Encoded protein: CASSLEGLGPQHF.

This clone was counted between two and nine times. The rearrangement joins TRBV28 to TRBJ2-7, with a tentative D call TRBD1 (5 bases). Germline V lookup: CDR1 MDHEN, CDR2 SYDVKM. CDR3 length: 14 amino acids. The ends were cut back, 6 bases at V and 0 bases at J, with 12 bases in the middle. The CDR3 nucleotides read TGTGCCAGCAGGGCTGGGCAGGGCTCCTACGAGCAGTACTTC. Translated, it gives CASRAGQGSYEQYF.

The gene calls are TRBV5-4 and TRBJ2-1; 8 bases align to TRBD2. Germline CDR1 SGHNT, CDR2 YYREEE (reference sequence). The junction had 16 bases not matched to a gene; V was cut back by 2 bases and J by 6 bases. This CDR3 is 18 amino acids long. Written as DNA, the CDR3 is TGTGCCAGCAGCTTTCCCGGGAGGGCCAGTAAAGGACCCAATGAGCAGTTCTTC. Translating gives CASSFPGRASKGPNEQFF.

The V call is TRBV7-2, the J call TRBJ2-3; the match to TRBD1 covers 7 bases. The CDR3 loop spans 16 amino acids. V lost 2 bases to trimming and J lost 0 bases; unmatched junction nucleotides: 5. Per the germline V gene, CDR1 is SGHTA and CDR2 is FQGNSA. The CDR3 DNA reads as TGTGCCAGCAGCTTAATGTCAGGGGGTAGCACAGATACGCAGTATTTT. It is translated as CASSLMSGGSTDTQYF.

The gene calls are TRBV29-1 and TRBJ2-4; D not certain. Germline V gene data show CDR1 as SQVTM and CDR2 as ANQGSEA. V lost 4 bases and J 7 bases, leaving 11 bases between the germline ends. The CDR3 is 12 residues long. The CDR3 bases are TGCAGCGTTGGGCAGCTAGACAACATTCAGTACTTC. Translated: CSVGQLDNIQYF. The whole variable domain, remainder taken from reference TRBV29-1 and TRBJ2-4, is SAVISQKPSRDICQRGTSLTIQCQVDSQVTMMFWYRQQPGQSLTLIATANQGSEATYESGFVIDKFPISRPNLTFSTLTVSNMSPEDSSIYLCSVGQLDNIQYFGAGTRLSVL.

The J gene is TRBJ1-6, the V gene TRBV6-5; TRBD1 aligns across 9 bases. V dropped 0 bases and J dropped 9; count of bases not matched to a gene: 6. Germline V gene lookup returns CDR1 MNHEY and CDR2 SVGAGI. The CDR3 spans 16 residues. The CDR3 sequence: CASSYSGDRVSSPLHF. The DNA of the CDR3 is TGTGCCAGCAGTTACTCTGGGGACAGGGTATCTTCACCCCTCCACTTT.